One sample yielded the 26 T cell receptor beta chains listed below, sequenced in a study of HIV-infected children after antiretroviral therapy interruption. Treatment reported: PENTA 11 planned treatment interruption arm or continuous ART arm. A 3' RACE protocol on RNA, with unique molecular identifiers, produced the TCR library. TCRdb processed the 3' RACE reads anew with MiXCR; each CDR3 protein has one entry. This sample has 90,000 or so distinct CDR3 sequences, with approximately 6.9% found just once. Sequencing was performed on CD45RA+ CD4+ T cells from PBMCs, pooled from several time points, taken from a donor given antiretroviral therapy, either interrupted or continuous. Indicated subset: naive CD4+ CD45RA+ CD45RO- T cells. The source of these receptors is a pool of human donors with HIV.

This rearrangement joins TRBV6-6 to TRBJ2-1, with 11 positions matching TRBD2. The CDR3 is 15 amino acids. Germline trimming cut 5 bases from V and 7 bases from J; bases unmatched to any gene: 7. Germline CDR1 and CDR2: MNHNY and SVGAGI (reference sequence). For the CDR3, the DNA is TGTGCCAGCAGTCTAGCGGGGGGCTTGGGGAATGAGCAGTTCTTC. It translates to CASSLAGGLGNEQFF.

V is TRBV19 and J is TRBJ1-1; perhaps TRBD1 as D (5 bases). Germline CDR1 and CDR2: LNHDA and SQIVND (reference sequence). Trimming pared 6 bases from V and 0 bases from J, leaving 14 bases between. CDR3 size: 15 residues. CDR3 sequence: CASRTSGPMNTEAFF. The CDR3 nucleotides are TGTGCCAGTAGAACATCAGGGCCAATGAACACTGAAGCTTTCTTT. Combining the CDR3 with reference TRBV19 and TRBJ1-1 gives the whole variable domain DGGITQSPKYLFRKEGQNVTLSCEQNLNHDAMYWYRQDPGQGLRLIYYSQIVNDFQKGDIAEGYSVSREKKESFPLTVTSAQKNPTAFYLCASRTSGPMNTEAFFGQGTRLTVV.

The V gene is TRBV5-1, the J gene TRBJ1-1, with D tentatively TRBD1 (6 bases). Germline V gene lookup returns CDR1 SGHRS and CDR2 YFSETQ. V was trimmed by 2 bases and J by 6 bases, leaving 14 bases between them. The CDR3 contains 14 residues. CDR3 DNA: TGCGCCAGCAGCTTCGTCAGGGGAGGAGCTGAAGCTTTCTTT. It codes for CASSFVRGGAEAFF.

In its sample, this clonotype was seen many times. The V and J genes are TRBV6-6 and TRBJ1-5; 7 positions agree with TRBD1. CDR3 size: 13 residues. CDR1 is MNHNY and CDR2 is SVGAGI in the germline V gene (reference sequence). Trimming at V came to 9 bases and at J to 0 bases, leaving 2 bases not matched to a gene. The CDR3 here is CASHRGSNQPQHF. CDR3 bases: TGTGCCAGTCACAGGGGTAGCAATCAGCCCCAGCATTTT.

This clonotype was recorded a few times. The junction differs from germline at one of its ends, possibly a read error. This rearrangement joins TRBV11-1 to TRBJ2-5, with no clear D. The CDR3 has 12 residues. Germline CDR1 reads SGHAT; CDR2 reads FQDESV (reference sequence). This CDR3 is CASSPPQDTQYF. In DNA, the CDR3 is TGTGCCAGCAGCCCTCCCCAAGACACCCAGTACTTT.

This chain's CDR3 is CASSHGPGREPEQYF. The CDR3 bases are TGTGCCAGTAGTCACGGCCCGGGCAGGGAACCTGAGCAGTACTTC. The chain has TRBV19 and TRBJ2-7, with a tentative D call TRBD1 (5 bases). CDR1 is LNHDA and CDR2 is SQIVND in the germline V gene (reference sequence). The CDR3 runs to 15 residues. The V and J ends lost 5 bases and 7 bases respectively, with 21 bases between them. Looking up the rest from reference TRBV19 and TRBJ2-7 gives the full variable domain: DGGITQSPKYLFRKEGQNVTLSCEQNLNHDAMYWYRQDPGQGLRLIYYSQIVNDFQKGDIAEGYSVSREKKESFPLTVTSAQKNPTAFYLCASSHGPGREPEQYFGPGTRLTVT.

This clonotype was counted only a few times. The rearrangement joins TRBV30 to TRBJ2-7; maybe TRBD2 (5 bases). Trimming took 1 base from V and 3 from J, leaving 7 bases between them. Looked up from germline, CDR1 is GTSNPN and CDR2 is SVGIG (reference sequence). The CDR3 covers 12 residues. The CDR3 loop is CAWSGSGYEQYF. CDR3 coding DNA: TGTGCCTGGAGTGGGAGCGGCTACGAGCAGTACTTC.

This clonotype was seen at least ten times. The chain carries TRBV29-1 and TRBJ2-3; no firm D call. The CDR3 runs 11 residues. Germline CDR1 SQVTM, CDR2 ANQGSEA. CDR3 residues: CSRFRVDTQYF. The DNA for the CDR3 is TGCAGTCGCTTCCGTGTGGATACGCAGTATTTT.

This clonotype came up many times. The rearrangement links TRBV6-1 to TRBJ1-5; maybe TRBD1 (5 bases). Per germline, CDR1 MNHNS and CDR2 SASEGT. The CDR3 consists of 14 residues. Trimming took 10 bases from V and 5 from J, leaving 18 bases between them. In DNA, the CDR3 is TGTGCCACGCAAGAGGCTCCGGGGGATCAGCCCCAGCATTTT. Its translation is CATQEAPGDQPQHF.

The V call is TRBV12-3 or TRBV12-4, the J call TRBJ2-1; maybe TRBD2 (6 bases). This CDR3 region has 16 residues. V dropped 2 bases and J dropped 2 bases, with 13 bases sitting between them. CDR3 DNA sequence: TGTGCCAGCAGTTTAAAGGAGGGTTTCCCCTACAATGAGCAGTTCTTC. This sequence encodes CASSLKEGFPYNEQFF.

This sequence joins TRBV7-9 and TRBJ2-1; 11 bases agree with TRBD2. The length of the CDR3 is 14 residues. V lost 4 bases and J lost 5; bases outside the gene matches: 1. Germline lookup yields CDR1 SEHNR and CDR2 FQNEAQ (reference sequence). CDR3: CASSSSGGNNEQFF. CDR3 bases: TGTGCCAGCAGCTCTAGCGGGGGGAACAATGAGCAGTTCTTC.

This clonotype was recorded at least ten times. Written as DNA, the CDR3 is TGTGCCAGTAGAGGACTAGCGACGACCCAGTACTTC. It is translated as CASRGLATTQYF. The genes are TRBV19 and TRBJ2-5, with 9 nucleotides matching TRBD2. With V trimmed by 6 bases and J by 7 bases, 3 bases remained unmatched. This CDR3 spans 12 amino acids. Per the germline V gene, CDR1 is LNHDA and CDR2 is SQIVND (reference sequence). The variable domain in full, with the rest retrieved from reference TRBV19 and TRBJ2-5, is DGGITQSPKYLFRKEGQNVTLSCEQNLNHDAMYWYRQDPGQGLRLIYYSQIVNDFQKGDIAEGYSVSREKKESFPLTVTSAQKNPTAFYLCASRGLATTQYFGPGTRLLVL.

This clonotype was observed a few times. The chain has TRBV5-8 and TRBJ2-1; TRBD2 matches at 7 bases. Losses at the gene ends were 4 bases for V and 15 bases for J; bases not matched to a gene: 13. This CDR3 contains 13 residues. In germline, CDR1 is SGHTS, CDR2 YDEGEE. The CDR3 DNA is TGTGCCAGCAGCGGGGGGGGAACGGGGCGGAGGTTCTTC. This codes for CASSGGGTGRRFF.

This clonotype turned up a few times. J is TRBJ2-5 and V is TRBV7-2; D is undetermined. In germline, CDR1 is SGHTA, CDR2 FQGNSA. The CDR3 is 14 amino acids. V was shortened by 5 bases and J by 5 bases, with 15 bases between the two germline ends. This CDR3 is CASSPSPAVETQYF. In DNA form, the CDR3 reads TGTGCCAGCAGCCCGTCCCCGGCGGTGGAGACCCAGTACTTC.

This clonotype was detected only a few times. V and J are TRBV2 and TRBJ2-1; 7 bases align to TRBD1. Trimming took 4 bases from V and 2 from J; bases not matched to a gene: 5. Germline lookup yields CDR1 SNHLY and CDR2 FYNNEI. CDR3 size: 15 residues. The CDR3 coding sequence is TGTGCCAGCAGTGTGGACAGGTCTACCTACAATGAGCAGTTCTTC. This codes for CASSVDRSTYNEQFF. The variable domain in full, with the rest retrieved from reference TRBV2 and TRBJ2-1, is EPEVTQTPSHQVTQMGQEVILRCVPISNHLYFYWYRQILGQKVEFLVSFYNNEISEKSEIFDDQFSVERPDGSNFTLKIRSTKLEDSAMYFCASSVDRSTYNEQFFGPGTRLTVL.

This clonotype was seen only a few times. The CDR3 loop is CASMDGSSGNTIYF. The CDR3 nucleotides are TGTGCCAGTATGGACGGAAGCTCTGGAAACACCATATATTTT. The chain is built from TRBV19 and TRBJ1-3; D is unclear. Trimming took off 7 bases at V and 0 bases at J, with 10 bases between the two ends. This CDR3 has 14 amino acids. The germline gives CDR1 LNHDA, CDR2 SQIVND (reference sequence). The whole variable domain, remainder taken from reference TRBV19 and TRBJ1-3, is DGGITQSPKYLFRKEGQNVTLSCEQNLNHDAMYWYRQDPGQGLRLIYYSQIVNDFQKGDIAEGYSVSREKKESFPLTVTSAQKNPTAFYLCASMDGSSGNTIYFGEGSWLTVV.

This clonotype was recorded at least ten times. The rearrangement uses TRBV19 and TRBJ2-2; TRBD1 aligns across 7 bases. The CDR3 has 15 residues. V lost 5 bases and J lost 4; bases outside the gene matches: 7. The V gene's germline CDR1 is LNHDA and CDR2 SQIVND (reference sequence). CDR3 coding DNA: TGTGCCAGTAGTCCTCCCGGACAGGTCACCGGGGAGCTGTTTTTT. It encodes CASSPPGQVTGELFF. The variable domain in full, with the rest retrieved from reference TRBV19 and TRBJ2-2, is DGGITQSPKYLFRKEGQNVTLSCEQNLNHDAMYWYRQDPGQGLRLIYYSQIVNDFQKGDIAEGYSVSREKKESFPLTVTSAQKNPTAFYLCASSPPGQVTGELFFGEGSRLTVL.

The genes are TRBV11-2 and TRBJ2-3; D might be TRBD1 (6 bases). In germline, CDR1 is SGHAT, CDR2 FQNNGV. The V gene lost 3 bases and the J gene lost 0 bases, with 13 bases spanning the gap. This CDR3 has 16 residues. CDR3 residues: CASSFEQGASTDTQYF. The CDR3 coding sequence is TGTGCCAGCAGCTTTGAACAGGGCGCCAGCACAGATACGCAGTATTTT. Combining the CDR3 with reference TRBV11-2 and TRBJ2-3 gives the whole variable domain EAGVAQSPRYKIIEKRQSVAFWCNPISGHATLYWYQQILGQGPKLLIQFQNNGVVDDSQLPKDRFSAERLKGVDSTLKIQPAKLEDSAVYLCASSFEQGASTDTQYFGPGTRLTVL.

This clonotype was seen ten or more times. The CDR3 reads CASSPVAGSSYNEQFF. CDR3 in DNA: TGCGCCAGCAGCCCAGTAGCGGGGAGCTCCTACAATGAGCAGTTCTTC. The V gene is TRBV5-1, the J gene TRBJ2-1; 8 bases are a match to TRBD2. This CDR3 is 16 amino acids long. The V and J ends lost 4 bases and 0 bases, in that order; junction bases with no gene match: 6. CDR1 is SGHRS, CDR2 YFSETQ, per germline. Full variable domain (outside the CDR3, taken from reference TRBV5-1 and TRBJ2-1): KAGVTQTPRYLIKTRGQQVTLSCSPISGHRSVSWYQQTPGQGLQFLFEYFSETQRNKGNFPGRFSGRQFSNSRSEMNVSTLELGDSALYLCASSPVAGSSYNEQFFGPGTRLTVL.

This clonotype occurred many times. The chain uses TRBV13 and TRBJ2-7, with D maybe TRBD2 (6 bases). Trimming pared 8 bases from V and 10 bases from J, leaving 18 bases between. The CDR3 has 12 residues. Looked up from germline, CDR1 is PRHDT and CDR2 is FYEKMQ (reference sequence). CDR3 in DNA: TGTGCCAGCTCTCTCCCGGACTATGAACAGTACTTC. The encoded protein is CASSLPDYEQYF.

At least ten counts were recorded for this clonotype. The chain joins TRBV5-1 to TRBJ1-2; maybe TRBD1 (5 bases). V was cut by 0 bases and J by 2 bases, with 8 bases left in between. Germline V CDR1 and CDR2: SGHRS, YFSETQ. The CDR3 extends over 14 amino acids. The DNA for the CDR3 is TGCGCCAGCAGCTTGGAACAGGCAAACTATGGCTACACCTTC. This sequence encodes CASSLEQANYGYTF.

The chain has TRBV5-1 and TRBJ2-3, with D hard to call. The germline CDR1 and CDR2 sequences are SGHRS and YFSETQ. V gave up 0 bases and J gave up 4 bases, with 9 bases separating them. The CDR3 sequence is 14 residues long. The CDR3 DNA follows: TGCGCCAGCAGCTTGGAATCGGCCTCAGATACGCAGTATTTT. Its protein product is CASSLESASDTQYF. The full variable domain, rest sourced from reference TRBV5-1 and TRBJ2-3, is KAGVTQTPRYLIKTRGQQVTLSCSPISGHRSVSWYQQTPGQGLQFLFEYFSETQRNKGNFPGRFSGRQFSNSRSEMNVSTLELGDSALYLCASSLESASDTQYFGPGTRLTVL.

This clonotype was picked up a small number of times. The chain employs TRBV9 and TRBJ2-3; 7 bases map to TRBD2. The CDR3 has 16 residues. With 0 bases clipped from V and 2 bases from J, the junction kept 6 bases outside the gene matches. Germline assignment: CDR1 SGDLS and CDR2 YYNGEE. As DNA, the CDR3 is TGTGCCAGCAGCGTAGGGGCTAGCGGACTCACAGATACGCAGTATTTT. It codes for CASSVGASGLTDTQYF.

This clonotype was picked up many times. The chain employs TRBV20-1 and TRBJ2-1; no firm D call. V lost 2 bases and J lost 4, with 3 bases in between. Germline CDR1 and CDR2: DFQATT and SNEGSKA (reference sequence). The CDR3 contains 11 residues. CDR3: CSARPYNEQFF. DNA of the CDR3: TGCAGTGCTAGACCGTACAATGAGCAGTTCTTC.

This clonotype came up many times. The J gene is TRBJ1-1, the V gene TRBV5-5; unclear D gene. Looked up from germline, CDR1 is SGHKS and CDR2 is YYEKEE (reference sequence). The germline V and J ends were trimmed by 1 base and 7 bases, with 11 bases remaining between them. This CDR3 contains 13 residues. The CDR3 nucleotides read TGTGCCAGCAGCTTGCTCCCACCCGTTGAAGCTTTCTTT. Translated, it gives CASSLLPPVEAFF. The full variable domain, with the rest looked up from reference TRBV5-5 and TRBJ1-1, is DAGVTQSPTHLIKTRGQQVTLRCSPISGHKSVSWYQQVLGQGPQFIFQYYEKEERGRGNFPDRFSARQFPNYSSELNVNALLLGDSALYLCASSLLPPVEAFFGQGTRLTVV.

This clonotype has at least ten counts. J is TRBJ1-5 and V is TRBV7-9, with 8 bases identical to TRBD1. CDR1 SEHNR and CDR2 FQNEAQ come from the germline V gene (reference sequence). The CDR3 sequence is 14 residues long. Germline trimming cut 5 bases from V and 6 bases from J; bases unmatched to any gene: 6. The CDR3 DNA is TGTGCCAGCAGCCCGACAGGGGTCGGTCAGCCCCAGCATTTT. Amino acids: CASSPTGVGQPQHF.